The clone carrying this TCR beta chain was counted between two and nine times. Its antigen is still unknown. Template switching added a universal primer binding site, and final cDNA carried unique molecular identifiers. TCRdb recomputed calls from the 5' RACE reads with MiXCR, one row per CDR3 protein. The table has roughly 250,000 distinct CDR3 sequences, around 6.6% seen once. Germline V gene sequence: CDR1 KGHSH, CDR2 LQKENI. Germline trimming cut 5 bases from V and 5 bases from J; bases unmatched to any gene: 4. The CDR3 totals 14 residues. This record belongs to a study of identical twins. Healthy Caucasians alone served as donors. Findings of the study overall: Reduced insertions were recorded for abundant cord blood beta clonotypes, with no such pattern in memory repertoires.

The same specimen was also included in a second study, on yellow fever vaccine responses in identical twins.

The TCR originated in a woman aged 18-29 years in good health. This chain links TRBV18 with TRBJ2-5; 11 bases map to TRBD2. Sequenced: memory (CD45RO+) T cells sorted from blood. CDR3 residues: CASSSSGRKETQYF. CDR3 nucleotides: TGTGCCAGCTCATCTAGCGGGAGGAAGGAGACCCAGTACTTC.